The 9 T cell receptor delta chains given below trace back to one sample, sequenced in a study of γδ T cells in repeated Plasmodium falciparum infection. TCRdb re-processed the multiplex PCR reads via CATT. The profile shows tens of thousands of delta-chain clones, roughly 1.6% of them singletons. Vgamma9/Vdelta2+ and Vdelta2-negative gammadelta T cells were flow-sorted from PBMC for bulk sequencing. Sequencing was performed on gamma-delta T cells from blood. Receptor source: a pool of human donors (malaria-infected and uninfected, not separated).

In this sample, this clone turned up many times. TCRdb attributes to this sequence the protein of a much larger clone, which differs from the DNA translation at residue 5; a read error is likely, and the protein displayed is translated from the DNA. The chain has TRDV2 and TRDJ1; D is ambiguous. Trimming left V 5 bases short and J 2 bases short, with 8 bases between. This CDR3 region has 12 residues. The germline V gene has CDR1 GEAIGNYY and CDR2 EKD. CDR3: CACGICTDKLIF. The CDR3 DNA follows: TGTGCCTGTGGGATCTGTACCGATAAACTCATCTTT.

This clone has at least ten counts. This rearrangement joins TRDV3 to TRDJ1; 10 nucleotides line up with TRDD3. The CDR3 is made up of 22 amino acids. V dropped 0 bases and J dropped 0; count of bases not matched to a gene: 25. Germline V gene sequence: CDR1 TVYSNPD, CDR2 GDNSRS (reference sequence). The CDR3 coding sequence is TGTGCCTTTAGAGGGCTGACACTTACGGTGGCAGTACTGGGGGATTACACCGATAAACTCATCTTT. It yields the protein CAFRGLTLTVAVLGDYTDKLIF.

Turning to this clone: This likely stems from a read error, as it lies one base from a far larger clone. The identical CDR3 is also encoded by other nucleotide sequences in the sample. The chain combines TRDV1 with TRDJ1; 7 nucleotides agree with TRDD3. V lost 4 bases, J lost 0 bases, and 11 bases stayed unmatched. This CDR3 is built from 17 residues. Germline V CDR1 and CDR2: TSWWSYY, QGS. The CDR3 bases are TGTGCTCTTGGGGGCATAGGGGGGGATCTGTACACCGATAAACTCATCTTT. Translated: CALGGIGGDLYTDKLIF.

Concerning this clone itself: A read error is the likely source, as a far larger clone sits one nucleotide away. This sample includes further DNA sequences coding for the same CDR3. The V gene corresponds to TRDV1; no J gene was called; the D call in the table, TRDD3, was not verified against the DNA. The CDR3 has 17 amino acids. Germline CDR1 reads TSWWSYY; CDR2 reads QGS. CDR3 nucleotide sequence: TGTGCTCTTGGGGAGCTCTCGTCATTCTGGGGGATACGACGCCTCATCTTT. Its protein product is CALGELSSFWGIRRLIF.

This clone has a count of ten or more. V and J are TRDV2 and TRDJ1; D is ambiguous. Germline assignment: CDR1 GEAIGNYY and CDR2 EKD. V dropped 1 base and J dropped 0 bases, with 8 bases sitting between them. The CDR3 is made up of 14 amino acids. This CDR3 is CACDTLRDTDKLIF. The CDR3 DNA is TGTGCCTGTGACACGCTGAGGGACACCGATAAACTCATCTTT.

This clone was recorded many times. The sample carries other DNA sequences with the same CDR3. The gene calls are TRDV1 and TRDJ1; D gene uncertain. Trimming cost V 1 base and J 0 bases, with 21 bases left between them. The length of the CDR3 is 19 residues. Germline-derived CDR1 and CDR2 are TSWWSYY and QGS. The CDR3 coding sequence is TGTGCTCTTGGGGAACGGGGCATAAAGACGAGGGAGTACACCGATAAACTCATCTTT. It specifies CALGERGIKTREYTDKLIF.

By sample fraction, this clone is medium-sized. The sample has other DNA sequences that encode this CDR3 too. The V gene is TRDV1, the J gene TRDJ1, with a weak D call TRDD3 (5 bases). The CDR3 covers 14 residues. CDR1 is TSWWSYY, CDR2 QGS, per germline. The V end lost 0 bases, the J end lost 4 bases, and 9 bases lay between the germline ends. CDR3 residues: CALGELMGFDKLIF. CDR3 nucleotide sequence: TGTGCTCTTGGGGAACTAATGGGATTCGATAAACTCATCTTT.

This clone was picked up a small number of times. A read error likely explains why the TCRdb protein, taken from a much larger clone, differs from this DNA's translation at residue 15; the protein shown is translated from the DNA. The chain combines TRDV2 with TRDJ3; D may be TRDD3 (5 bases). The J gene, left out of TCRdb, was set here by checking the DNA against germline. The length of the CDR3 is 19 residues. Germline V gene lookup returns CDR1 GEAIGNYY and CDR2 EKD. The CDR3 sequence: CACDAVRTLSSWDTQQMFF. As DNA, the CDR3 is TGTGCCTGTGACGCCGTGCGGACTTTAAGCTCCTGGGACACCCAACAGATGTTTTTC.

A remark on this clone: The likely explanation is a read error, given a far larger clone one base away. The identical CDR3 is also encoded by other nucleotide sequences in the sample. This rearrangement joins TRDV2 to TRDJ1; 11 nucleotides match TRDD3. The J gene, not given by TCRdb, was assigned here from a germline match of the nucleotide sequence. From germline, CDR1 is GEAIGNYY and CDR2 EKD. This CDR3 comprises 17 residues. The CDR3 DNA sequence: TGTGCTTGCGGACTGGGGGATATTTTTGGGTCCGCCGATAAACTCATCTTT. It is translated as CACGLGDIFGSADKLIF.